This paragraph covers one TCR beta chain sequence. The data stem from a study of blood T cell repertoires in COVID-19. CDR3 length: 14 amino acids. Germline CDR1 MDHEN, CDR2 SYDVKM. V lost 7 bases and J 0 bases, leaving 10 bases between the germline ends. Clones were read by immunoSEQ multiplex PCR, and TCRdb kept only the in-frame ones, dropping some. The table lists some 200,000 clones, more than 80% of them singletons. The chain has TRBV28 and TRBJ1-5; tentative D call: TRBD1 (5 bases). Material for sequencing was peripheral blood. The receptor's source is an elderly woman with acute or convalescent COVID-19. The CDR3 sequence: CASKRGNSNQPQHF. The DNA for the CDR3 is TGTGCCAGCAAAAGGGGTAATAGCAATCAGCCCCAGCATTTT.